This T cell receptor (beta chain) appears in the sequencing data of a study of blood T cell repertoires in COVID-19. Whole-study context: The origin of the acute and convalescent COVID-19 samples was the United States, Italy and Spain. Sources were T cells, B-cell-depleted T cells, or PBMCs; the material itself was cDNA or gDNA.

This CDR3 region has 16 residues. With V trimmed by 2 bases and J by 3 bases, 6 bases remained unmatched. Germline CDR1 is LNHDA and CDR2 is SQIVND (reference sequence). Generated by immunoSEQ multiplex PCR, the TCRdb table keeps only in-frame clones and is missing some. The data show 130,000 or so clones, with 80% to 90% seen just once and nearly 3.5% held by the top ten. The receptor was isolated from a woman in her forties or fifties with acute COVID-19. The sample consisted of PBMCs or T cells enriched from blood (not recorded which). This chain uses TRBV19 with TRBJ2-3, with 9 bases lining up with TRBD2. The CDR3 loop is CASSIRAGGLTDTQYF. In nucleotides, the CDR3 is TGTGCCAGTAGTATAAGGGCGGGAGGGCTTACAGATACGCAGTATTTT.